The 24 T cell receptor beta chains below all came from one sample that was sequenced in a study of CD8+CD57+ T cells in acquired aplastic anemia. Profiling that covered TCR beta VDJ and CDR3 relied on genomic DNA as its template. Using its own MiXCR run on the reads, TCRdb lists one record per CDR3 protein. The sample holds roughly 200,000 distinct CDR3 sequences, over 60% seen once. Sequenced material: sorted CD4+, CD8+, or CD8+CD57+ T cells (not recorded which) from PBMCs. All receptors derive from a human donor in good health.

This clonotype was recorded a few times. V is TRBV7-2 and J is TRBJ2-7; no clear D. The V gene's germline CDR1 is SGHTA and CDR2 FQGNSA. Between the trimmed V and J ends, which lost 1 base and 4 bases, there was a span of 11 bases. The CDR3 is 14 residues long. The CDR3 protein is CASSLVGSTYEQYF. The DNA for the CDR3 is TGTGCCAGCAGCTTAGTTGGCAGCACTTACGAGCAGTACTTC.

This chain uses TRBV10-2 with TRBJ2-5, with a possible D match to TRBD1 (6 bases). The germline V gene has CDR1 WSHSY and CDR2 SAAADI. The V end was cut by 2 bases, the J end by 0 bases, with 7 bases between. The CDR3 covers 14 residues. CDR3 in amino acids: CASSERDNQETQYF. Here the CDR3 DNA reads TGCGCCAGCAGTGAGAGGGACAACCAAGAGACCCAGTACTTC.

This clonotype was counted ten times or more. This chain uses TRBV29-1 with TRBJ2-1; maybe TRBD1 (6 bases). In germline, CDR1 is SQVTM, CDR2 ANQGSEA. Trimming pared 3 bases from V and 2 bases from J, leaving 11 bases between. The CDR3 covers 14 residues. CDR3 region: CSVEKGHTYNEQFF. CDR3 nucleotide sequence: TGCAGCGTTGAGAAGGGACATACCTACAATGAGCAGTTCTTC.

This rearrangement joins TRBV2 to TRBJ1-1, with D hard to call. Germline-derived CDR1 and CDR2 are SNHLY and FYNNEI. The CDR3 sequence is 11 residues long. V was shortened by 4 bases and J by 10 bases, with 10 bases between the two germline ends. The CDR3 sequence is CASSGSGSAFF. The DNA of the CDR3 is TGTGCCAGCAGTGGGTCGGGGTCAGCTTTCTTT.

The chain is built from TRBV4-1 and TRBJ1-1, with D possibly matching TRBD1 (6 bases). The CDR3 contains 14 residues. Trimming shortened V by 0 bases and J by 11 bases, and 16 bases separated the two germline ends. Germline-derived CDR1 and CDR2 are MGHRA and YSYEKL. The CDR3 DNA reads TGCGCCAGCAGCCAAGATTACGGGGGCCTGATCGCTTTCTTT. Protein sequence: CASSQDYGGLIAFF.

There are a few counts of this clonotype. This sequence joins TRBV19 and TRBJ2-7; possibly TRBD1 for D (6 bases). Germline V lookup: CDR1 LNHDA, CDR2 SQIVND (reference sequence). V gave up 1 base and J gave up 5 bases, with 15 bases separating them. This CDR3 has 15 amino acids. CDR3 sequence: CASSIGGTGTDEQYF. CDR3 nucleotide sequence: TGTGCCAGTAGTATAGGGGGAACAGGGACGGACGAGCAGTACTTC. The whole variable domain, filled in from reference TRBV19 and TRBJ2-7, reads DGGITQSPKYLFRKEGQNVTLSCEQNLNHDAMYWYRQDPGQGLRLIYYSQIVNDFQKGDIAEGYSVSREKKESFPLTVTSAQKNPTAFYLCASSIGGTGTDEQYFGPGTRLTVT.

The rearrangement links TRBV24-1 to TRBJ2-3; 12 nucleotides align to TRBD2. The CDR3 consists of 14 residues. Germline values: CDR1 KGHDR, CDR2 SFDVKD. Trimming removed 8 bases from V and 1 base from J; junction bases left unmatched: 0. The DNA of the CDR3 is TGTGCCACCACTAGCGGGGGGGGCACAGATACGCAGTATTTT. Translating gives CATTSGGGTDTQYF.

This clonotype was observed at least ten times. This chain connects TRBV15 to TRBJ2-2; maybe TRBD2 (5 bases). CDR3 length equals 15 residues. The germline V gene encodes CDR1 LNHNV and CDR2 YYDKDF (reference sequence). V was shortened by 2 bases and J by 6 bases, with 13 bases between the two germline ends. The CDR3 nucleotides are TGTGCCACCAGCAGACTACTAGAGGGAGCCGGGGAGCTGTTTTTT. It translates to CATSRLLEGAGELFF.

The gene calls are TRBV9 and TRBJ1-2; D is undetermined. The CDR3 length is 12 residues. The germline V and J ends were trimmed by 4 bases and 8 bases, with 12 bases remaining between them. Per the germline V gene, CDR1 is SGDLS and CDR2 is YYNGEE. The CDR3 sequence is CASSPDVEGYTF. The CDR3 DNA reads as TGTGCCAGCAGCCCCGACGTTGAAGGCTACACCTTC.

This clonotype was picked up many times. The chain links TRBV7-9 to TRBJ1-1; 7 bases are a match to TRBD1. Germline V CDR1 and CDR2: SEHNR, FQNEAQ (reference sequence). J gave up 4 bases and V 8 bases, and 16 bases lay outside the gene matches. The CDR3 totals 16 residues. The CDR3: CASRGTDHEVGTEAFF. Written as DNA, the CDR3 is TGTGCCAGCCGGGGGACAGACCACGAGGTGGGCACTGAAGCTTTCTTT.

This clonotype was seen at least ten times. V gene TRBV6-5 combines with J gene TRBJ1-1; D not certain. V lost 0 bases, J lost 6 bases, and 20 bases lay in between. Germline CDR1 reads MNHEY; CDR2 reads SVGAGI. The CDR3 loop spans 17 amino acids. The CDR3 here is CASSYSLARPVWAEAFF. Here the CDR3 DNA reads TGTGCCAGCAGTTACTCCCTTGCCAGGCCCGTCTGGGCTGAAGCTTTCTTT.

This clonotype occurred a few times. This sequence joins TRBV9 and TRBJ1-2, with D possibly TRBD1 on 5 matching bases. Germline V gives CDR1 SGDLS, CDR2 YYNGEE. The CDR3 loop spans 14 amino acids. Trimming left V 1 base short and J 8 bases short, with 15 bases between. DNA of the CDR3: TGTGCCAGCAGCGTACGAGTTGGGGGGGACGGCTACACCTTC. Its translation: CASSVRVGGDGYTF. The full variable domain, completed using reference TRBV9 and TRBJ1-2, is DSGVTQTPKHLITATGQRVTLRCSPRSGDLSVYWYQQSLDQGLQFLIQYYNGEERAKGNILERFSAQQFPDLHSELNLSSLELGDSALYFCASSVRVGGDGYTFGSGTRLTVV.

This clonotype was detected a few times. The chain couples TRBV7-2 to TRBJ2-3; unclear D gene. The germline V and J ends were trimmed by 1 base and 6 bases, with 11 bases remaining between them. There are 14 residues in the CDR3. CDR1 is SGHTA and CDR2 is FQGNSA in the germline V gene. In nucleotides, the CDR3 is TGTGCCAGCAGCTTAGGACCGCGGAAGGATACGCAGTATTTT. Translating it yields CASSLGPRKDTQYF.

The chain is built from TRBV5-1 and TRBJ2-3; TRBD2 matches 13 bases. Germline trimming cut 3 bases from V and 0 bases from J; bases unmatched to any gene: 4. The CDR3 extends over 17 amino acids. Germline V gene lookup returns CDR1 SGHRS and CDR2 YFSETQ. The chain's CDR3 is CASSSGLAGASTDTQYF. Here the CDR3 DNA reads TGCGCCAGCAGCTCAGGACTAGCGGGGGCTAGCACAGATACGCAGTATTTT.

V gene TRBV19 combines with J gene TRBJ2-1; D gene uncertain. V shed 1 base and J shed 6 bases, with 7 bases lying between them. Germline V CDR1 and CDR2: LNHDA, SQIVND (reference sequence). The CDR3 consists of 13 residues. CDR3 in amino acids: CASSIGVLNEQFF. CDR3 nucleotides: TGTGCCAGTAGTATAGGGGTCCTCAATGAGCAGTTCTTC.

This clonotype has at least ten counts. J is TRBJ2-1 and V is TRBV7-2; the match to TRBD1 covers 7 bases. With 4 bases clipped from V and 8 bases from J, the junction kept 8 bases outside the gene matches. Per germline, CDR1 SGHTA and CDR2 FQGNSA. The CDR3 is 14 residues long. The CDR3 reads CASSSAGTEHEQFF. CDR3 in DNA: TGTGCCAGCAGCTCCGCCGGGACAGAGCATGAGCAGTTCTTC.

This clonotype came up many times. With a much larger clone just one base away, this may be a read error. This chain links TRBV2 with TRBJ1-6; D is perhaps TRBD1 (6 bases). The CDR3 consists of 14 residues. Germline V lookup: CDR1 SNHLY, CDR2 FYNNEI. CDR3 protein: CASSDGTLKSPLYF. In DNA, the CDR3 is TGTGCCAGCAGTGACGGGACACTAAAATCACCCCTCTACTTT.

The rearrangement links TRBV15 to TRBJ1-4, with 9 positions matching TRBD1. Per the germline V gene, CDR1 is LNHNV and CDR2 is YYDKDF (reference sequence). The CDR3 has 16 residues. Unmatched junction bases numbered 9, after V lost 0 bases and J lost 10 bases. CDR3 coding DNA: TGTGCCACCAGCAGAGACCTCGGGACAGGGAGTGGAAAACTGTTTTTT. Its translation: CATSRDLGTGSGKLFF.

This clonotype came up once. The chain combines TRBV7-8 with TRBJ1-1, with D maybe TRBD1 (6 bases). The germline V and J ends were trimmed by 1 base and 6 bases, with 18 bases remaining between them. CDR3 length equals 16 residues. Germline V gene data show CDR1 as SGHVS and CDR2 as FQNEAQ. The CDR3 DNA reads TGTGCCAGCAGCTTAGGGTCAGGCAGGGGAAAATCTGAAGCTTTCTTT. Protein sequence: CASSLGSGRGKSEAFF.

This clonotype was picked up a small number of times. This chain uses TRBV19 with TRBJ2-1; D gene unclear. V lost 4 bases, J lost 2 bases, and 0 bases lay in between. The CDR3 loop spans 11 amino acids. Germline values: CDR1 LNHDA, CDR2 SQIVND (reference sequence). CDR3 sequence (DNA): TGTGCCAGTAGTACCTACAATGAGCAGTTCTTC. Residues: CASSTYNEQFF.

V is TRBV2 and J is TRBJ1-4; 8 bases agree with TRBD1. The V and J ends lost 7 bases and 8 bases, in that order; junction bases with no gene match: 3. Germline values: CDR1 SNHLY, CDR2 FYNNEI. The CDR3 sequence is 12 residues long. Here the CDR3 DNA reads TGTGCCAGCAACCGGGACAGGGAAAAACTGTTTTTT. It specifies CASNRDREKLFF.

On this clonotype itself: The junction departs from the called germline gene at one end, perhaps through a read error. CDR3 in amino acids: CGATLAGGTGELFF. In DNA, the CDR3 is TGCGGTGCTACCCTAGCGGGAGGGACCGGGGAGCTGTTTTTT. This chain connects TRBV20-1 to TRBJ2-2, with 12 bases identical to TRBD2. CDR3 length: 14 amino acids. Germline lookup yields CDR1 DFQATT and CDR2 SNEGSKA (reference sequence).

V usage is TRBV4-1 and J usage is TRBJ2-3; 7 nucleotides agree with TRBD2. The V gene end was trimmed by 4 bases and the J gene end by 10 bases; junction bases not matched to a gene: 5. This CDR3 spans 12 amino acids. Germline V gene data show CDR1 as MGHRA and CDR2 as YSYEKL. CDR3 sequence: CASSRAREAQYF. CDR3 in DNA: TGCGCCAGCAGCCGTGCCCGGGAGGCGCAGTATTTT.

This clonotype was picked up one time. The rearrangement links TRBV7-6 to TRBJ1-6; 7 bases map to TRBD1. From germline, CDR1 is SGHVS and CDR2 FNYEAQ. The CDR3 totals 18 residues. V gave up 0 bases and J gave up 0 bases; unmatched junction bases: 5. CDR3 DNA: TGTGCCAGCAGCTTAGCAGGGGGCACCAGCTCCTATAATTCACCCCTCCACTTT. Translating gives CASSLAGGTSSYNSPLHF.